This TCR beta chain came from a study of blood T cell repertoires in COVID-19. Study-wide background: The cDNA or gDNA used as material had been derived from T cells, B-cell-depleted T cells, or PBMCs.

Germline loops: CDR1 MNHEY, CDR2 SVGAGI. The V end lost 8 bases, the J end lost 1 base, and 6 bases lay between the germline ends. The CDR3 runs to 11 residues. Source study methods: Nucleated cell counts were estimated from reference gene primer amplification. TCRdb's table, derived via immunoSEQ multiplex PCR, lists solely in-frame clones and lacks some. The D gene and trimming were derived from the DNA, and the V and J assignments and clone size from that table. The sample yields some 240,000 clones, 80% seen once. The TCR was taken from a human donor in a cohort sampled during active COVID-19. The chain is built from TRBV6-5 and TRBJ2-7; D is possibly TRBD1 (5 bases). Sequencing input: peripheral blood. In DNA, the CDR3 is TGTGCCAGCCGGACATCCTACGAGCAGTACTTC. Translated, it gives CASRTSYEQYF.